The clone carrying this TCR beta chain has more than one count but fewer than ten. Its antigen is currently unknown. One heparinised draw, averaging roughly 0.12 L, was taken per donor. Sorting with CD45RO/CCR7/CD25/CD127/CD95/CD27 yielded naive, central memory, regulatory and stem-like memory CD4+ cells. The authors obtained over 95% purity in all sorted populations. This record comes from a study of beta chain features in type 1 diabetes. Overall study results and limits: TCRB CDR3s from Type 1 diabetes patients were moderately but significantly shorter in all four CD4+ subsets. VDJ junctions sequenced from type 1 diabetes patients showed fewer insertions and more deletions.

Expressed TCRB transcripts were sequenced after all isolated RNA was converted to cDNA. TCRdb keeps only in-frame clones here, not all; method: immunoSEQ multiplex PCR. The table lists about 340,000 clones, approximately 9.9% of them singletons. The CDR3 has 13 amino acids. V was clipped by 4 bases and J by 1 base, with 10 bases between them. Germline V gives CDR1 GTSNPN, CDR2 SVGIG (reference sequence). The receptor was derived from a man aged 30 to 39 with type 1 diabetes. Sequencing was performed on central memory CD4+ T cells from blood. The chain is built from TRBV30 and TRBJ1-1, with D unresolved. CDR3 in DNA: TGTGCCTGGAACCCGACACGGAACACTGAAGCTTTCTTT. This gives the protein CAWNPTRNTEAFF.